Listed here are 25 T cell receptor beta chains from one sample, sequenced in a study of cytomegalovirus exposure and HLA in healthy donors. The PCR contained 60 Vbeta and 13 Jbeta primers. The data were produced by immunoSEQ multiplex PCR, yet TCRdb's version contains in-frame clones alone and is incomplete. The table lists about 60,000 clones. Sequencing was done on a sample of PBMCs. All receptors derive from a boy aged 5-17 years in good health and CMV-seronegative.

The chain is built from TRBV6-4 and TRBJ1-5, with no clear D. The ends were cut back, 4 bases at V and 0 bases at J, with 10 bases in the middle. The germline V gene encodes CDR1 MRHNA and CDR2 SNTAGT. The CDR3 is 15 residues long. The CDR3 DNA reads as TGTGCCAGCAGTGTCGTGCGCCTTAGCAATCAGCCCCAGCATTTT. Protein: CASSVVRLSNQPQHF.

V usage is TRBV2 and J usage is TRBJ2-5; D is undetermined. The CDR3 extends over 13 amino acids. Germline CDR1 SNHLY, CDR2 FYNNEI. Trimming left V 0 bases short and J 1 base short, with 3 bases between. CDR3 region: CASSEALQETQYF. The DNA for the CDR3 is TGTGCCAGCAGTGAAGCCCTCCAAGAGACCCAGTACTTC.

CDR3 DNA sequence: TGTGCCAGCAGCTTACGGACAGCGGCTTTCGGGGACACCGGGGAGCTGTTTTTT. This sequence encodes CASSLRTAAFGDTGELFF. The genes are TRBV7-8 and TRBJ2-2; tentative D call: TRBD1 (6 bases). CDR3 length: 18 amino acids. CDR1 and CDR2 (germline): SGHVS, FQNEAQ. With 2 bases removed from V and 3 bases from J, the gap between germline ends came to 19 bases.

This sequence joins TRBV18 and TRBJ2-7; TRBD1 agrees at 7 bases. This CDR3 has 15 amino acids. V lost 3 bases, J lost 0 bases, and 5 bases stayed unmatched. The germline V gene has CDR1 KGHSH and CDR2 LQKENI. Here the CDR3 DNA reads TGTGCCAGCTCACCGACAGGGCTAAGCTCCTACGAGCAGTACTTC. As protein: CASSPTGLSSYEQYF.

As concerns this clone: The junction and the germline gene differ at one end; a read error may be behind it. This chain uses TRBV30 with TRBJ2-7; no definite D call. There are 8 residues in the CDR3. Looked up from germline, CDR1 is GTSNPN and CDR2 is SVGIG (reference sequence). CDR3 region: CAWSVELF. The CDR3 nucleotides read TGTGCCTGGAGTGTAGAACTATTC.

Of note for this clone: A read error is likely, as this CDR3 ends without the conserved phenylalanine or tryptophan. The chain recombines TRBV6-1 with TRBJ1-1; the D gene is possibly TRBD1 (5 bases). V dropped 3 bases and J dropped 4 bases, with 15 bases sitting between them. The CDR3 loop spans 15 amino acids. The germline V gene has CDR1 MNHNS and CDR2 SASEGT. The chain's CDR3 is CASSDSFRGSTEAFL. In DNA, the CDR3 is TGTGCCAGCAGTGACTCCTTTCGGGGGAGCACTGAAGCTTTCCTT.

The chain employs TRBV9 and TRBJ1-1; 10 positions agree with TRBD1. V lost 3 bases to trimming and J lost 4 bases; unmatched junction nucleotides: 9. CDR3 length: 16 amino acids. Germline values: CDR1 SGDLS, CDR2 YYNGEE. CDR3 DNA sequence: TGTGCCAGCAGCGAGGGGGACAGGGGTGGGTCCACTGAAGCTTTCTTT. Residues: CASSEGDRGGSTEAFF.

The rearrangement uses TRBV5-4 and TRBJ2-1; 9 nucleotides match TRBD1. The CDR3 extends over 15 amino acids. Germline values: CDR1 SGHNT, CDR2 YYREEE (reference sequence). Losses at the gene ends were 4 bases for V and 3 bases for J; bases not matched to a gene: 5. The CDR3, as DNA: TGTGCCAGCAGCCCTGGGACAGGGAGCTACAATGAGCAGTTCTTC. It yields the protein CASSPGTGSYNEQFF.

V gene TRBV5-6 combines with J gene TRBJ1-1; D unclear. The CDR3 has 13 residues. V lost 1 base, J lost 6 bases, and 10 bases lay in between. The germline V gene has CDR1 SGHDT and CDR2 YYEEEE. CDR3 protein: CASSLMSVSEAFF. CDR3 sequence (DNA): TGTGCCAGCAGCTTGATGAGTGTCTCTGAAGCTTTCTTT.

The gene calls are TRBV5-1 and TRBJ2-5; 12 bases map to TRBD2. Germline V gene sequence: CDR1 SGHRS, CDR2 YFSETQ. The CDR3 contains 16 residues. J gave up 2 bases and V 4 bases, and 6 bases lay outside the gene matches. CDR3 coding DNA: TGCGCCAGCAGCCCTAGGCTAGCGGGGGGGCAAGAGACCCAGTACTTC. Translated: CASSPRLAGGQETQYF.

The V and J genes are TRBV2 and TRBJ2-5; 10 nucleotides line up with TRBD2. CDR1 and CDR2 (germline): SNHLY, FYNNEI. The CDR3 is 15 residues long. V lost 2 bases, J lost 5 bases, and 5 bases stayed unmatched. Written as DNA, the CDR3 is TGTGCCAGCAGTGAAAGCGGGAGGGCCTCCGAGACCCAGTACTTC. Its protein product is CASSESGRASETQYF.

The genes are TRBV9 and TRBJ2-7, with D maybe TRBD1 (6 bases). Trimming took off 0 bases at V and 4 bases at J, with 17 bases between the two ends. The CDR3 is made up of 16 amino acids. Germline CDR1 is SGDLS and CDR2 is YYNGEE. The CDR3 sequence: CASSVASGQQLYEQYF. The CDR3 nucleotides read TGTGCCAGCAGCGTAGCTAGTGGACAGCAATTGTACGAGCAGTACTTC.

In nucleotides, the CDR3 is TGTGCCAGCAGTGAAGACAGGGGATCGGGCTCACCCCTCCACTTT. Translation: CASSEDRGSGSPLHF. This rearrangement joins TRBV25-1 to TRBJ1-6; 8 nucleotides match TRBD1. Germline-derived CDR1 and CDR2 are MGHDK and SYGVNS. V lost 2 bases to trimming and J lost 10 bases; unmatched junction nucleotides: 7. The CDR3 runs 15 residues.

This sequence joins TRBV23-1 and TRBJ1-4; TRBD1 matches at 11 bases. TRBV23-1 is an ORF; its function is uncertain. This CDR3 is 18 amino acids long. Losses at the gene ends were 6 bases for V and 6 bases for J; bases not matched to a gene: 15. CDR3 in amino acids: CASSRRDRGNGMYEKLFF. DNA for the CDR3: TGCGCCAGCAGCCGTAGGGACAGGGGGAATGGAATGTATGAAAAACTGTTTTTT.

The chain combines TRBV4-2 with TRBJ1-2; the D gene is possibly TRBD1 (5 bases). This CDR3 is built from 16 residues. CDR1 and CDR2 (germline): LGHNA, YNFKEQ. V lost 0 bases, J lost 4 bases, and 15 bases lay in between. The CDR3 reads CASSQERSGAIYGYTF. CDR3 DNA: TGTGCCAGCAGCCAAGAACGGAGCGGGGCCATCTATGGCTACACCTTC.

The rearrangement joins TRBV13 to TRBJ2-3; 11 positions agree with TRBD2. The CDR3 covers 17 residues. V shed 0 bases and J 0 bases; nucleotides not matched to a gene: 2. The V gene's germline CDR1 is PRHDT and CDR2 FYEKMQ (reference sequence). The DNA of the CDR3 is TGTGCCAGCAGCTTAGGCTTAGCGGGAGGGAGCACAGATACGCAGTATTTT. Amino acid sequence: CASSLGLAGGSTDTQYF.

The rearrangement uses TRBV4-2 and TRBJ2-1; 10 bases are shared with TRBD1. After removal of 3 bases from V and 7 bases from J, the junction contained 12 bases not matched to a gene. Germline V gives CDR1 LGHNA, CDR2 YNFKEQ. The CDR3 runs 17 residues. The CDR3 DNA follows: TGTGCCAGCAGCCAGACTCCCGGGACAGGGGTTGGAAATGAGCAGTTCTTC. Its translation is CASSQTPGTGVGNEQFF.

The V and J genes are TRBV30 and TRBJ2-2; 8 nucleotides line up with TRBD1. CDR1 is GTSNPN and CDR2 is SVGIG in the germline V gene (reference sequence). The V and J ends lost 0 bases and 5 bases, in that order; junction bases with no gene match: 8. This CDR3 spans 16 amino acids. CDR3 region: CAWSVFHRGLTGELFF. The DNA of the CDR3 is TGTGCCTGGAGTGTTTTCCACAGGGGGTTAACCGGGGAGCTGTTTTTT.

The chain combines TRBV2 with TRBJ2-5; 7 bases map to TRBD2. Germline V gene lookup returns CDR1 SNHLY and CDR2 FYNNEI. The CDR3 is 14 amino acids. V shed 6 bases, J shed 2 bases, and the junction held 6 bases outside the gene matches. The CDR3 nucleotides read TGTGCCAGCAGGGCTAGCGGTCGTCAAGAGACCCAGTACTTC. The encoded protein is CASRASGRQETQYF. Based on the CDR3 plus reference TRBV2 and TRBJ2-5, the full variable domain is EPEVTQTPSHQVTQMGQEVILRCVPISNHLYFYWYRQILGQKVEFLVSFYNNEISEKSEIFDDQFSVERPDGSNFTLKIRSTKLEDSAMYFCASRASGRQETQYFGPGTRLLVL.

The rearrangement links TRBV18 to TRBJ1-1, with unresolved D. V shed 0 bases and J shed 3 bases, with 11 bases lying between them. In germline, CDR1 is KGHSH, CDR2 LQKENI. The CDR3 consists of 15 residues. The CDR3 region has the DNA TGTGCCAGCTCACCACCGGCGTCCACAGACACTGAAGCTTTCTTT. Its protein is CASSPPASTDTEAFF.

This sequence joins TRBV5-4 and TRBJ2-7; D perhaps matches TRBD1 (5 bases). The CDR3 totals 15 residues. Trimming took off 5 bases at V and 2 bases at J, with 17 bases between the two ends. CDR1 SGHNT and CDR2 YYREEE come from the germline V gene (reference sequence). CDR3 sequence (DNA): TGTGCCAGCAGTTCCGACAGTCCCTTTACCTACGAGCAGTACTTC. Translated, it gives CASSSDSPFTYEQYF.

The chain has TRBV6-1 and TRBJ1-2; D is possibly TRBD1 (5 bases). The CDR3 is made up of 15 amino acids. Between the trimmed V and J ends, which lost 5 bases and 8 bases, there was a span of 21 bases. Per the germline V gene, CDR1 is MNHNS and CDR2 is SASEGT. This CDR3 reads CASSLGPGTSGGYTF. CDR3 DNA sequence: TGTGCCAGCAGTCTCGGCCCAGGGACTTCCGGGGGCTACACCTTC.

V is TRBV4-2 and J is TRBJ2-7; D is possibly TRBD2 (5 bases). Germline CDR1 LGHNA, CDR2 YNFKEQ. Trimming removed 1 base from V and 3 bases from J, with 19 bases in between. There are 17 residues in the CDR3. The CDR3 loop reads CASSQVSGGSGNYEQYF. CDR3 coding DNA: TGTGCCAGCAGCCAAGTCTCAGGTGGGTCGGGGAACTACGAGCAGTACTTC.

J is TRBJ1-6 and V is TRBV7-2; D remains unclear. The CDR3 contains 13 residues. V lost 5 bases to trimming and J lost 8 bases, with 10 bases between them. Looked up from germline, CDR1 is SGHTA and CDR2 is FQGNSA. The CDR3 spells CASSPQVDSPLHF. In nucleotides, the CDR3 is TGTGCCAGCAGCCCTCAGGTGGATTCACCCCTCCACTTT.

The CDR3 sequence is CASSEQGPNQPQHF. As DNA, the CDR3 is TGTGCCAGCAGTGAACAGGGGCCTAATCAGCCCCAGCATTTT. V is TRBV6-1 and J is TRBJ1-5; perhaps TRBD1 as D (6 bases). CDR1 MNHNS and CDR2 SASEGT come from the germline V gene. V lost 2 bases and J 4 bases, leaving 9 bases between the germline ends. The CDR3 runs to 14 residues.